This T cell receptor (beta chain) was found in a study of shared T cell receptors in the human thymus. Clones were read by immunoSEQ multiplex PCR, and TCRdb kept only the in-frame ones, dropping some. The table records 500,000 to 750,000 clones, 70% to 90% of them present only once. V gave up 3 bases and J gave up 3 bases, with 4 bases separating them. The CDR3 totals 12 residues. Germline-derived CDR1 and CDR2 are ENHRY and SYGVKD. The sample also formed part of further work on human thymus T cells.

The TCR originated in a boy under three years old with a congenital heart defect. What was sequenced was thymocytes. The chain carries TRBV10-3 and TRBJ2-3; no firm D call. CDR3 sequence: CAISELTDTQYF. CDR3 DNA sequence: TGTGCCATCAGTGAACTTACAGATACGCAGTATTTT.